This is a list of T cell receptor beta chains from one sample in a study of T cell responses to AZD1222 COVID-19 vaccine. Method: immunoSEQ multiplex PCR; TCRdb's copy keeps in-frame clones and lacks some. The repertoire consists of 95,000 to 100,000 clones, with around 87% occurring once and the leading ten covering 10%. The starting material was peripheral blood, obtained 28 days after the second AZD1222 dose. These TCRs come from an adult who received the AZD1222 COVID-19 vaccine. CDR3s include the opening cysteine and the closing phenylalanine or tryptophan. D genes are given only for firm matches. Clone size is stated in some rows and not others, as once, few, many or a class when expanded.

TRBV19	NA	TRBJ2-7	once	CASSIGTSPGFSYEQYF	TGTGCCAGTAGTATAGGTACATCCCCTGGATTTTCCTACGAGCAGTACTTC
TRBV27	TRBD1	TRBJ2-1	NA	CASRFDRGSYNEQFF	TGTGCCAGCAGATTCGACAGGGGCTCCTACAATGAGCAGTTCTTC
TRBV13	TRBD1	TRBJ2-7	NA	CASSSGTGSGEQYF	TGTGCCAGCAGCTCGGGGACAGGGTCTGGGGAGCAGTACTTC
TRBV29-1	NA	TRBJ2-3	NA	CSVERATDTQYF	TGCAGCGTTGAAAGGGCGACAGATACGCAGTATTTT
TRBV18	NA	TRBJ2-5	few	CASSRSTGRQETQYF	TGTGCCAGCTCACGCTCGACAGGGAGGCAAGAGACCCAGTACTTC
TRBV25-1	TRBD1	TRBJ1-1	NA	CASSGDRGRWDTEAFF	TGTGCCAGCAGTGGGGACAGGGGGCGTTGGGACACTGAAGCTTTCTTT
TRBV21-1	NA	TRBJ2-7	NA	CASSKAGGRGLLAGDSWSDEQYF	TGTGCCAGCAGCAAAGCCGGAGGGAGGGGCCTCCTAGCGGGAGACAGTTGGTCGGACGAGCAGTACTTC
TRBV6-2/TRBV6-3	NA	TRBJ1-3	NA	CASSYSTGTGNTIYF	TGTGCCAGCAGTTACTCAACAGGGACTGGAAACACCATATATTTT
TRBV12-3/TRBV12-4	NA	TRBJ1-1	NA	CASSGARGTEAFF	TGTGCCTCTAGCGGGGCCCGGGGTACTGAAGCTTTCTTT
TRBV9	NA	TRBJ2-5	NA	CASSVSGNNQETQYF	TGTGCCAGCAGCGTTTCCGGGAATAACCAAGAGACCCAGTACTTC
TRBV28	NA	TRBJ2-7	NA	CASTRTASYEQYF	TGTGCCAGCACCCGGACAGCATCCTACGAGCAGTACTTC
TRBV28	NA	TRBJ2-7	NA	CASSLDEVIYEQYF	TGTGCCAGCAGTTTGGATGAGGTGATCTACGAGCAGTACTTC
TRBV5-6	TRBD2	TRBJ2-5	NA	CASSLARTSGRWGTQYF	TGTGCCAGCAGCTTGGCGAGGACTAGCGGGAGGTGGGGGACCCAGTACTTC
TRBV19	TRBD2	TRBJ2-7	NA	CASSIGLAGNYEQYF	TGTGCCAGTAGTATCGGACTAGCGGGGAACTACGAGCAGTACTTC
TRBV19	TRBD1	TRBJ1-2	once	CASRTGGYGYTF	TGTGCCAGTCGGACAGGGGGCTATGGCTACACCTTC
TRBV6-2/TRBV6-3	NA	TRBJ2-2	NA	CASSYGPGELFF	TGTGCCAGCAGTTACGGACCCGGGGAGCTGTTTTTT
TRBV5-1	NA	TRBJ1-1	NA	CASSLEQLSLGTEAFF	TGCGCCAGCAGCTTGGAACAGCTATCTTTGGGGACTGAAGCTTTCTTT
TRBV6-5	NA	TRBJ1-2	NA	CASSPSVGNPYGYTF	TGTGCCAGCAGCCCCTCGGTGGGGAACCCCTATGGCTACACCTTC
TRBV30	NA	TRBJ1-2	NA	CAWSERGASYGYTF	TGTGCCTGGTCTGAGCGGGGGGCAAGCTATGGCTACACCTTC
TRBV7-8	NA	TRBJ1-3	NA	CASSLARGRSGNTIYF	TGTGCCAGCAGCTTAGCTAGAGGGCGCTCTGGAAACACCATATATTTT
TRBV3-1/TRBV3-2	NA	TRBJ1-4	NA	CASKNGGWEEKLFF	TGTGCCAGCAAGAATGGGGGATGGGAAGAAAAACTGTTTTTT
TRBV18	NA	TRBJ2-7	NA	CASSPSAGNEQYF	TGTGCCAGCTCACCTAGCGCAGGGAACGAGCAGTACTTC
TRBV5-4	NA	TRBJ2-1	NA	CASSPGTPTYNEQFF	TGTGCCAGCAGCCCCGGGACTCCTACCTACAATGAGCAGTTCTTC
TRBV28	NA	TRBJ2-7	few	CASSWRGIQIEQYF	TGTGCCAGCAGTTGGAGGGGAATCCAAATTGAGCAGTACTTC
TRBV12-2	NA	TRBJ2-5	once	CASRSRTMQETQYF	TGTGCAAGTCGCTCCCGGACAATGCAAGAGACCCAGTACTTC
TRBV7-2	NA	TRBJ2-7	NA	CASSPPGHYEQYF	TGTGCCAGCAGCCCCCCCGGACACTACGAGCAGTACTTC
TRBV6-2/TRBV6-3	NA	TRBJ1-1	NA	CASSQLKAGEAFF	TGTGCCAGCAGCCAATTGAAGGCTGGTGAAGCTTTCTTT